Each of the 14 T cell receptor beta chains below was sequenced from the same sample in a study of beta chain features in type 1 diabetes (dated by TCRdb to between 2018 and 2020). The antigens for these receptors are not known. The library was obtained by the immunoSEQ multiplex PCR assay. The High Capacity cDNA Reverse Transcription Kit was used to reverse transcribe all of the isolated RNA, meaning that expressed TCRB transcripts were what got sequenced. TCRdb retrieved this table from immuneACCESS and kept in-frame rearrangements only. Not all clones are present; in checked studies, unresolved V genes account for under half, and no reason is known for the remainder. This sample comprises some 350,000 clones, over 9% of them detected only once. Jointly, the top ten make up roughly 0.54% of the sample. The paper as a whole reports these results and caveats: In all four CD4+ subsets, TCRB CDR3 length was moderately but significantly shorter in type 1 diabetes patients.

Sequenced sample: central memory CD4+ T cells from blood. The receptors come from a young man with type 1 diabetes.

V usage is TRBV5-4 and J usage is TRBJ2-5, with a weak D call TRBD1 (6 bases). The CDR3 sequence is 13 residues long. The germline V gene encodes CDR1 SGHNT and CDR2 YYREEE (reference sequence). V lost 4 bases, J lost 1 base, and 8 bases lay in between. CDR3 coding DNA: TGTGCCAGCAGCATACAGGGCCAAGAGACCCAGTACTTC. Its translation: CASSIQGQETQYF.

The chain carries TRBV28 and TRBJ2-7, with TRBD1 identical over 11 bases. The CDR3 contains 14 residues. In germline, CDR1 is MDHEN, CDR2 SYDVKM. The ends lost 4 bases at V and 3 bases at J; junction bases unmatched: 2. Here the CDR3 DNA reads TGTGCCAGCAGTTGGGGGACAGGGGGCTACGAGCAGTACTTC. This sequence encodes CASSWGTGGYEQYF.

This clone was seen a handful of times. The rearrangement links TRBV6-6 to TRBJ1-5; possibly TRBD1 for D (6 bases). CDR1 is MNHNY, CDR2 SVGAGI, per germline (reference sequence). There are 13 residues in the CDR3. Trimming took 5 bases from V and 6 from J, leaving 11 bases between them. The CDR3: CASSLQGFQPQHF. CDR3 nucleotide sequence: TGTGCCAGCAGTCTACAGGGCTTTCAGCCCCAGCATTTT.

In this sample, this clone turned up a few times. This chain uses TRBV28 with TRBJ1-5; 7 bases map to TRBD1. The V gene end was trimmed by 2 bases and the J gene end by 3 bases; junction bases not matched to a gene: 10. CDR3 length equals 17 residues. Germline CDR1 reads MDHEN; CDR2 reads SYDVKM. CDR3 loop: CASSLAGGRGFNQPQHF. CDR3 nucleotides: TGTGCCAGCAGTTTAGCAGGGGGTAGAGGGTTCAATCAGCCCCAGCATTTT.

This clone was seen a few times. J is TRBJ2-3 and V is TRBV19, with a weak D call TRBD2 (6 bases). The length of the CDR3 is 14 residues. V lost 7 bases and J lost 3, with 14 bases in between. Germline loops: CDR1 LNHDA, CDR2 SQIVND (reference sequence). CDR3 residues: CASKAGFGTDTQYF. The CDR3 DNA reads TGTGCCAGTAAAGCGGGTTTTGGAACAGATACGCAGTATTTT.

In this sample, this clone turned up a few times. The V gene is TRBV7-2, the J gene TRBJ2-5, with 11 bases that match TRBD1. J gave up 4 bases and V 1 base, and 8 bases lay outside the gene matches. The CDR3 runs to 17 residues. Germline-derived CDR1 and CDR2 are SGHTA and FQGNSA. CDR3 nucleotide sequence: TGTGCCAGCAGCTTAGATCAGCGGACAGGGGGCGGAGAGACCCAGTACTTC. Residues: CASSLDQRTGGGETQYF.

CDR3 bases: TGTGCCAGCAGCGTCCAACAGGGAGGGCTCCAAGAGACCCAGTACTTC. Amino acids: CASSVQQGGLQETQYF. This chain uses TRBV9 with TRBJ2-5; tentatively, D is TRBD2 (7 bases). The CDR3 sequence is 16 residues long. Germline CDR1 SGDLS, CDR2 YYNGEE. Trimming took 2 bases from V and 1 from J, leaving 15 bases between them. The variable domain in full, completed from reference TRBV9 and TRBJ2-5, reads DSGVTQTPKHLITATGQRVTLRCSPRSGDLSVYWYQQSLDQGLQFLIQYYNGEERAKGNILERFSAQQFPDLHSELNLSSLELGDSALYFCASSVQQGGLQETQYFGPGTRLLVL.

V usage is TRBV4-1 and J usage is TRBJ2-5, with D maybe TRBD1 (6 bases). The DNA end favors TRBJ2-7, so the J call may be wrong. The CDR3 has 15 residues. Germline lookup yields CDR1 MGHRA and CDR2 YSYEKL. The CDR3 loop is CASSRDTLDTYEQYF. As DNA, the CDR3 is TGCGCCAGCAGCCGGGACACGCTAGACACGTACGAGCAGTACTTC.

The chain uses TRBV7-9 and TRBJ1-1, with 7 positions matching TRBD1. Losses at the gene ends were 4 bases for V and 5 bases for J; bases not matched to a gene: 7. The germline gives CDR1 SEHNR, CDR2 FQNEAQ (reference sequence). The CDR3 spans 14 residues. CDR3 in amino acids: CASSWDRGKTEAFF. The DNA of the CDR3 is TGTGCCAGCAGCTGGGACAGAGGAAAGACTGAAGCTTTCTTT. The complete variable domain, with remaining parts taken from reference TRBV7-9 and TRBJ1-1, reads DTGVSQNPRHKITKRGQNVTFRCDPISEHNRLYWYRQTLGQGPEFLTYFQNEAQLEKSRLLSDRFSAERPKGSFSTLEIQRTEQGDSAMYLCASSWDRGKTEAFFGQGTRLTVV.

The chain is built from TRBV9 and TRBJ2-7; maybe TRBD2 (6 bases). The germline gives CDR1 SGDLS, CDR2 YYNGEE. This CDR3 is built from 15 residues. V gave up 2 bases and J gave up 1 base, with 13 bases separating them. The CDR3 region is CASSVGGSSSYEQYF. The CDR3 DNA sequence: TGTGCCAGCAGCGTGGGGGGATCAAGTTCCTACGAGCAGTACTTC. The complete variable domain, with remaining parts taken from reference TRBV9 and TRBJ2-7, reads DSGVTQTPKHLITATGQRVTLRCSPRSGDLSVYWYQQSLDQGLQFLIQYYNGEERAKGNILERFSAQQFPDLHSELNLSSLELGDSALYFCASSVGGSSSYEQYFGPGTRLTVT.

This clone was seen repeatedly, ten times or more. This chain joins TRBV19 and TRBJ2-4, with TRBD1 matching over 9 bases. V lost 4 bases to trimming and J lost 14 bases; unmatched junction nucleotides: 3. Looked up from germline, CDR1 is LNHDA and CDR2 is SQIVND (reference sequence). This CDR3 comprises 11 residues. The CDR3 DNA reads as TGTGCCAGTAGTAACCGGGACAGGGAGTACTTC. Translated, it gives CASSNRDREYF.

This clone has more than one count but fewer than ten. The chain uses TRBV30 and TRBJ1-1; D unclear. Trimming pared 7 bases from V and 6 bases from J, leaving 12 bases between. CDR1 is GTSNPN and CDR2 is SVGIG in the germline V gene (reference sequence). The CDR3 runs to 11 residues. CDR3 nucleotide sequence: TGTGCCTCTAAAACTGGGGCTGAAGCTTTCTTT. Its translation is CASKTGAEAFF. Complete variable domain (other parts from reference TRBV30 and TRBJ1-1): SQTIHQWPATLVQPVGSPLSLECTVEGTSNPNLYWYRQAAGRGLQLLFYSVGIGQISSEVPQNLSASRPQDRQFILSSKKLLLSDSGFYLCASKTGAEAFFGQGTRLTVV.

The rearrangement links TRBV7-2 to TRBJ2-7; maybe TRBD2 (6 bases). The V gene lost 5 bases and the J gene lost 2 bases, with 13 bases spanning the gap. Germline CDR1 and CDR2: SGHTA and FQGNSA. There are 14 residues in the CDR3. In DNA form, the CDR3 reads TGTGCCAGCAGCCGTCGGGAGTTAGCCTACGAGCAGTACTTC. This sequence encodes CASSRRELAYEQYF. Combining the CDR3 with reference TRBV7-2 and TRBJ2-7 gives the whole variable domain GAGVSQSPSNKVTEKGKDVELRCDPISGHTALYWYRQSLGQGLEFLIYFQGNSAPDKSGLPSDRFSAERTGGSVSTLTIQRTQQEDSAVYLCASSRRELAYEQYFGPGTRLTVT.

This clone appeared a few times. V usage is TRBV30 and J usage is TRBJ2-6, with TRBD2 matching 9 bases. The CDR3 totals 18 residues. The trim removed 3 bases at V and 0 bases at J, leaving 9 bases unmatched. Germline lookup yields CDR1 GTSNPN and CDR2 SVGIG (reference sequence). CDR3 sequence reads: CAWRRAGGPLSGANVLTF. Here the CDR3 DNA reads TGTGCCTGGAGAAGAGCGGGAGGCCCCCTCTCTGGGGCCAACGTCCTGACTTTC.